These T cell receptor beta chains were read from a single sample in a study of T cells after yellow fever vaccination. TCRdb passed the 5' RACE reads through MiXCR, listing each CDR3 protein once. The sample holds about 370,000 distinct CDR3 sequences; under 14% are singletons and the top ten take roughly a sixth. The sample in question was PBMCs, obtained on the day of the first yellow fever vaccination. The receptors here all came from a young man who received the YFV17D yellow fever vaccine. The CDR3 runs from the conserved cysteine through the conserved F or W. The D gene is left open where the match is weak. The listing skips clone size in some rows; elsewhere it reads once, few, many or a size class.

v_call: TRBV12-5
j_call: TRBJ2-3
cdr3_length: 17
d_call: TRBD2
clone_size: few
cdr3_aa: CASGLSPTGRGTDTQYF
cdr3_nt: TGTGCTAGTGGTTTGTCCCCGACGGGGCGGGGGACAGATACGCAGTATTTT

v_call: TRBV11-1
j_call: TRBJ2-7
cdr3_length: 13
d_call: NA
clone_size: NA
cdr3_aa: CASSDPPTYEQYF
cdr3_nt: TGTGCCAGCAGTGATCCTCCTACCTACGAGCAGTACTTC

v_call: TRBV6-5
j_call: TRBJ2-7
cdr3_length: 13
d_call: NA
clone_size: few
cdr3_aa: CASSYEGLYEQYF
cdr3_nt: TGTGCCAGCAGTTACGAGGGGCTCTACGAGCAGTACTTC

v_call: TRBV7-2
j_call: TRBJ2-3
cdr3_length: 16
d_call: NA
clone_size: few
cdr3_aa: CASSSVRQLVTDTQYF
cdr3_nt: TGTGCCAGCAGCTCTGTAAGACAGCTGGTGACCGATACGCAGTATTTT

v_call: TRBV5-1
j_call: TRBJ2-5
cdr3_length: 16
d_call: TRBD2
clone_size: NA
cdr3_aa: CASSLFLAGGQETQYF
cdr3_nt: TGCGCCAGCAGCTTGTTCCTAGCGGGGGGCCAAGAGACCCAGTACTTC

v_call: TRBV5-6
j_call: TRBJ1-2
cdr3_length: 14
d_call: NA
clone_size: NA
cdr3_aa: CASSSQSGRFGYTF
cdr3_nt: TGTGCCAGCAGTTCTCAGTCCGGAAGGTTTGGCTACACCTTC

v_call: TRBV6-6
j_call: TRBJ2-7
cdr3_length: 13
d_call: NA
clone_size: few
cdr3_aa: CASSRAIWYEQYF
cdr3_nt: TGTGCCAGCAGCAGGGCAATATGGTACGAGCAGTACTTC

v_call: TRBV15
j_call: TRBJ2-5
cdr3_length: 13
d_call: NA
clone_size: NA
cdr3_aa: CASQRKYQETQYF
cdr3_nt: TGTGCCTCCCAGAGAAAGTACCAAGAGACCCAGTACTTC

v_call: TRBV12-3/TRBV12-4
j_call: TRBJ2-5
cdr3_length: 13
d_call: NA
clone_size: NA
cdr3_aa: CASNHGRAGTQYF
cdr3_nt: TGTGCCAGCAACCATGGAAGGGCGGGGACCCAGTACTTC

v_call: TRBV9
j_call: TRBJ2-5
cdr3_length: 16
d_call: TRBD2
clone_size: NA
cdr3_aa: CASSGPKAGGRETQYF
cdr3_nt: TGTGCCAGCAGCGGACCTAAAGCGGGGGGGAGAGAGACCCAGTACTTC

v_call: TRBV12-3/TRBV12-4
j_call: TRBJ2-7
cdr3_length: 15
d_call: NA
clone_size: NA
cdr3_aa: CASSLGGPLPRQQYF
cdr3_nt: TGTGCCAGCAGTTTAGGAGGGCCCCTACCAAGGCAGCAGTACTTC

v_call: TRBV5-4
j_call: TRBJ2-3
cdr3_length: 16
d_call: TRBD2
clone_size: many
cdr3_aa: CASSLGRGGITDTQYF
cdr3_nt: TGTGCCAGCAGCTTAGGGCGGGGGGGGATCACAGATACGCAGTATTTT

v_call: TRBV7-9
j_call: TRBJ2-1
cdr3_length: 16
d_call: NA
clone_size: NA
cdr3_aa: CASSPPAGTVYNEQFF
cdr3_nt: TGTGCCAGCAGCCCACCTGCCGGGACGGTATACAATGAGCAGTTCTTC

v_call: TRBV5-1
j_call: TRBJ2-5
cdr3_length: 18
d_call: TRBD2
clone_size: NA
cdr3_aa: CAGSLALAGGSNQETQYF
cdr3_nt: TGCGCCGGCAGCTTGGCCCTAGCGGGCGGGTCTAACCAAGAGACCCAGTACTTC

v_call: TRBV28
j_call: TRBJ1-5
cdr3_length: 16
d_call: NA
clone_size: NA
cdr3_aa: CASSFSGRGEDQPQHF
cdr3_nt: TGTGCCAGCAGTTTCAGTGGCAGGGGAGAGGATCAGCCCCAGCATTTT

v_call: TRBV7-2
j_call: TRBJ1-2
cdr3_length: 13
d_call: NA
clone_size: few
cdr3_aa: CASSLVRQEGYTF
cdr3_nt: TGTGCCAGCAGCTTAGTTAGGCAGGAAGGCTACACCTTC

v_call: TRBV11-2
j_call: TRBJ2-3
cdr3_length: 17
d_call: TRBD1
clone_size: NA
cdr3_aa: CASSIRDREFFTDTQYF
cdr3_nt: TGTGCCAGCAGTATACGGGACAGGGAGTTTTTCACAGATACGCAGTATTTT

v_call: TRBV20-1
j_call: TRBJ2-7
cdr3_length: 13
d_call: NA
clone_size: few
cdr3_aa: CSPRDRFSYEQYF
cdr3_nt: TGCAGTCCGCGGGACCGCTTCTCCTACGAGCAGTACTTC

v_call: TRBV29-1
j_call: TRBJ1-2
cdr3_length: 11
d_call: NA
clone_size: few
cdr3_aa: CSGESGHGYTF
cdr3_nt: TGCAGCGGGGAATCGGGGCACGGCTACACCTTC

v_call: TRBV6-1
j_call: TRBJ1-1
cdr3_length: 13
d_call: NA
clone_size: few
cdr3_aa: CASTLAVGTEAFF
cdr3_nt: TGTGCCAGCACCCTGGCGGTCGGCACTGAAGCTTTCTTT

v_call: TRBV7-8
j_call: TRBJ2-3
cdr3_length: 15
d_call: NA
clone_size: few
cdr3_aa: CASSERWISTDTQYF
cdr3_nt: TGTGCCAGCAGCGAAAGATGGATTAGCACAGATACGCAGTATTTT

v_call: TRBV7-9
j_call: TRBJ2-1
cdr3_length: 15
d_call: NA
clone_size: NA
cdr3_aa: CASRTGNTLPNEQFF
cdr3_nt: TGTGCCAGCAGAACCGGGAACACGCTTCCCAATGAGCAGTTCTTC

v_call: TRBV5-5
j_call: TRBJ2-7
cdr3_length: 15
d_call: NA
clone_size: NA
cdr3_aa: CASSLDPAPFYEQYF
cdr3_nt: TGTGCCAGCAGCTTGGATCCCGCTCCCTTCTACGAGCAGTACTTC

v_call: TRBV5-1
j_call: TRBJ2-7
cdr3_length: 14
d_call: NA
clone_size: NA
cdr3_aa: CASSSRHGGYEQYF
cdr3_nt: TGCGCCAGCAGCTCCCGACATGGCGGTTACGAGCAGTACTTC

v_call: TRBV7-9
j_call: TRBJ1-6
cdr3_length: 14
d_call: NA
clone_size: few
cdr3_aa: CASSFRQVGSPLHF
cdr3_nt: TGTGCCAGCAGCTTTCGACAGGTTGGGTCACCCCTCCACTTT

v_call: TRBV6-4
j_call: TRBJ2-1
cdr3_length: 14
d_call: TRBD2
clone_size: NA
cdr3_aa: CASSAELAGVEQFF
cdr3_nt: TGTGCCAGCAGCGCCGAACTAGCGGGGGTTGAGCAGTTCTTC

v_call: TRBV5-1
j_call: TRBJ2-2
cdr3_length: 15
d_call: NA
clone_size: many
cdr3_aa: CASSLGLSNTGELFF
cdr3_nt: TGCGCCAGCAGCCTTGGACTGTCGAACACCGGGGAGCTGTTTTTT

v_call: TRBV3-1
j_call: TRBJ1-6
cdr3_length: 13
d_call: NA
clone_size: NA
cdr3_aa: CASSQEWGSPLHF
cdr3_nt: TGTGCCAGCAGCCAAGAGTGGGGATCTCCCCTCCACTTT

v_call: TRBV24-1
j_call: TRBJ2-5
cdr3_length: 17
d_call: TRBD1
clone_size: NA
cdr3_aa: CATSAPPGQGLQETQYF
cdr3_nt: TGTGCCACCAGTGCGCCTCCGGGACAGGGGCTCCAAGAGACCCAGTACTTC

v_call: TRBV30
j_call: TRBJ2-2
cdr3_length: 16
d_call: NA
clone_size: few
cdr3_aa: CAWSPWGGSNTGELFF
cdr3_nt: TGTGCCTGGAGTCCCTGGGGCGGCTCGAACACCGGGGAGCTGTTTTTT

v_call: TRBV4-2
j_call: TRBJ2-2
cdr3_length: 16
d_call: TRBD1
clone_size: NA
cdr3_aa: CASSHETGRNTGELFF
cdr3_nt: TGTGCCAGCAGCCATGAGACAGGGCGAAACACCGGGGAGCTGTTTTTT

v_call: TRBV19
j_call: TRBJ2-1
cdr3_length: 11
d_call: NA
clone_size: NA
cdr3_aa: CASSIGTEQFF
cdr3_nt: TGTGCCAGTAGTATAGGGACTGAGCAGTTCTTC

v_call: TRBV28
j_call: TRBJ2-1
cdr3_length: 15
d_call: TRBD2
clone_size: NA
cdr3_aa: CASRRRLAGSSEQFF
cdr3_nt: TGTGCCAGCAGAAGGAGGCTAGCGGGTAGTAGTGAGCAGTTCTTC

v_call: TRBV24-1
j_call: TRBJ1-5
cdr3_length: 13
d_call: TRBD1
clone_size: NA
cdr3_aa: CATNRGRGGPQHF
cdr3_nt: TGTGCCACCAACAGGGGTCGAGGGGGGCCCCAGCATTTT

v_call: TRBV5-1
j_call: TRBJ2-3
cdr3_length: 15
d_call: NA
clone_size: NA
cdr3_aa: CASSPLGLNTDTQYF
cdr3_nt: TGCGCCAGCAGCCCTTTGGGTCTTAACACAGATACGCAGTATTTT

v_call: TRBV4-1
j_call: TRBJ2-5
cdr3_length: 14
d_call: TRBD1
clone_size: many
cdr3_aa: CASSQDRGQETQYF
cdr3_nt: TGCGCCAGCAGCCAGGACAGGGGCCAAGAGACCCAGTACTTC

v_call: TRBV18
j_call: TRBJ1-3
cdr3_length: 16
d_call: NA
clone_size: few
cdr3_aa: CASSPAAHISGNTIYF
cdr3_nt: TGTGCCAGCTCCCCCGCCGCACACATCTCTGGAAACACCATATATTTT

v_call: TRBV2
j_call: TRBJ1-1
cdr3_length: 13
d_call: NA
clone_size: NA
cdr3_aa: CASREERGTEAFF
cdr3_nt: TGTGCCAGCAGAGAGGAGCGGGGGACTGAAGCTTTCTTT

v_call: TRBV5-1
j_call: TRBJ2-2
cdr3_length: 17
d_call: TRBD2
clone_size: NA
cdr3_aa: CASSSPGLADSTGELFF
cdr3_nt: TGCGCCAGCAGCTCGCCGGGACTAGCGGATTCCACCGGGGAGCTGTTTTTT

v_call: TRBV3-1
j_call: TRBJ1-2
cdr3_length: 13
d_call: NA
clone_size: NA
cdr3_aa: CASSQEGARGYTF
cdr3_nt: TGTGCCAGCAGCCAAGAGGGGGCGCGGGGCTACACCTTC

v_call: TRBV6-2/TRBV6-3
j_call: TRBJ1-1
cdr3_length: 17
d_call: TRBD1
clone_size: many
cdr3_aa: CASSIRPQGSINTEAFF
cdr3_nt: TGTGCCAGCAGTATCCGACCACAGGGGTCTATTAACACTGAAGCTTTCTTT

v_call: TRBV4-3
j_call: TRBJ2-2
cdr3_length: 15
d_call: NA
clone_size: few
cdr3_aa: CASSQEWSGTGELFF
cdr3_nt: TGCGCCAGCAGCCAAGAATGGTCGGGGACCGGGGAGCTGTTTTTT

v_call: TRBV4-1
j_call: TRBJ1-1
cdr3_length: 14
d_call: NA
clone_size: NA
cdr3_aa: CASSQVNRVVEAFF
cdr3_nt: TGCGCCAGCAGCCAAGTAAACAGGGTGGTTGAAGCTTTCTTT

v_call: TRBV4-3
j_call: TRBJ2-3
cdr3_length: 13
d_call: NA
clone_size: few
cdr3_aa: CASSQDFTDTQYF
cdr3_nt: TGCGCCAGCAGCCAAGACTTCACAGATACGCAGTATTTT

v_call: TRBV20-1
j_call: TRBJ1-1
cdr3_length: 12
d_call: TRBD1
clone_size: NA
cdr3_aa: CSALDRDTEALF
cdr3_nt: TGCAGTGCATTGGACAGGGACACTGAAGCTTTATTT

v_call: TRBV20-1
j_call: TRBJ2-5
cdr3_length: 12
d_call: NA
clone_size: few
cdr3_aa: CSARGFQGTQYF
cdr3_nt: TGCAGTGCTAGAGGTTTCCAGGGGACCCAGTACTTC

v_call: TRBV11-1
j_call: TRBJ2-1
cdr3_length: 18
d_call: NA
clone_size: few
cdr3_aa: CASSLWGLTDPSYNEQFF
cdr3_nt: TGTGCCAGCAGCTTATGGGGGCTGACGGATCCCTCCTACAATGAGCAGTTCTTC

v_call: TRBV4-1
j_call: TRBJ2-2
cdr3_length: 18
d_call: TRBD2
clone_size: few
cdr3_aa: CASSRWTSGGLNTGELFF
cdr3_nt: TGCGCCAGCAGCCGATGGACTAGCGGGGGTCTCAACACCGGGGAGCTGTTTTTT

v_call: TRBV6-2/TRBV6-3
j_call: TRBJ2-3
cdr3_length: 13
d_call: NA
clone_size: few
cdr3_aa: CASVGTSTDTQYF
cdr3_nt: TGTGCCAGCGTCGGGACTTCCACAGATACGCAGTATTTT

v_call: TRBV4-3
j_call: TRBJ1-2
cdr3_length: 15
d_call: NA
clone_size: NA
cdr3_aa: CASSRLQGGDYGYTF
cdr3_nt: TGCGCCAGCAGCCGATTACAGGGAGGGGACTATGGCTACACCTTC

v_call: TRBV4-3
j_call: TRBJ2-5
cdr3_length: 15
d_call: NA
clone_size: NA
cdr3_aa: CASSQVVQNQETQYF
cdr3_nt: TGCGCCAGCAGCCAAGTTGTACAGAACCAAGAGACCCAGTACTTC

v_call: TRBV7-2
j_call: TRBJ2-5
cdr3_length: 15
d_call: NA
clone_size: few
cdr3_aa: CASSLVRELWETQYF
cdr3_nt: TGTGCCAGCAGCTTAGTTCGGGAGCTATGGGAGACCCAGTACTTC